This T cell receptor (beta chain) emerged from a study of post-analysis software for immune sequencing data. Study-level findings and limits: The normalized Chao1 diversity of multiple sclerosis patients was significantly lower than that of controls. With TRBV5-6, TRBV5-1 and TRBV20-1 included, about five TRBV segments were more frequent in patients than in controls.

The CDR3 covers 13 residues. V shed 7 bases and J shed 7 bases, with 11 bases lying between them. Germline CDR1 is MNHNY and CDR2 is SVGAGI (reference sequence). This clonotype was observed at least ten times. Its specificity is not known. Unique molecular identifiers were present in the TCR beta cDNA libraries. TCRdb reprocessed the PCR reads via MiXCR and lists one record per CDR3 protein. The sample records about 460,000 distinct CDR3 sequences, roughly 46% being singletons. The chain has TRBV6-6 and TRBJ1-6; D is ambiguous. The receptor was derived from a girl aged 10-17 years with multiple sclerosis. The specimen was blood. The CDR3 DNA sequence: TGTGCCAGCACGAGTGACGGGAATTCACCCCTCCACTTT. Protein: CASTSDGNSPLHF.